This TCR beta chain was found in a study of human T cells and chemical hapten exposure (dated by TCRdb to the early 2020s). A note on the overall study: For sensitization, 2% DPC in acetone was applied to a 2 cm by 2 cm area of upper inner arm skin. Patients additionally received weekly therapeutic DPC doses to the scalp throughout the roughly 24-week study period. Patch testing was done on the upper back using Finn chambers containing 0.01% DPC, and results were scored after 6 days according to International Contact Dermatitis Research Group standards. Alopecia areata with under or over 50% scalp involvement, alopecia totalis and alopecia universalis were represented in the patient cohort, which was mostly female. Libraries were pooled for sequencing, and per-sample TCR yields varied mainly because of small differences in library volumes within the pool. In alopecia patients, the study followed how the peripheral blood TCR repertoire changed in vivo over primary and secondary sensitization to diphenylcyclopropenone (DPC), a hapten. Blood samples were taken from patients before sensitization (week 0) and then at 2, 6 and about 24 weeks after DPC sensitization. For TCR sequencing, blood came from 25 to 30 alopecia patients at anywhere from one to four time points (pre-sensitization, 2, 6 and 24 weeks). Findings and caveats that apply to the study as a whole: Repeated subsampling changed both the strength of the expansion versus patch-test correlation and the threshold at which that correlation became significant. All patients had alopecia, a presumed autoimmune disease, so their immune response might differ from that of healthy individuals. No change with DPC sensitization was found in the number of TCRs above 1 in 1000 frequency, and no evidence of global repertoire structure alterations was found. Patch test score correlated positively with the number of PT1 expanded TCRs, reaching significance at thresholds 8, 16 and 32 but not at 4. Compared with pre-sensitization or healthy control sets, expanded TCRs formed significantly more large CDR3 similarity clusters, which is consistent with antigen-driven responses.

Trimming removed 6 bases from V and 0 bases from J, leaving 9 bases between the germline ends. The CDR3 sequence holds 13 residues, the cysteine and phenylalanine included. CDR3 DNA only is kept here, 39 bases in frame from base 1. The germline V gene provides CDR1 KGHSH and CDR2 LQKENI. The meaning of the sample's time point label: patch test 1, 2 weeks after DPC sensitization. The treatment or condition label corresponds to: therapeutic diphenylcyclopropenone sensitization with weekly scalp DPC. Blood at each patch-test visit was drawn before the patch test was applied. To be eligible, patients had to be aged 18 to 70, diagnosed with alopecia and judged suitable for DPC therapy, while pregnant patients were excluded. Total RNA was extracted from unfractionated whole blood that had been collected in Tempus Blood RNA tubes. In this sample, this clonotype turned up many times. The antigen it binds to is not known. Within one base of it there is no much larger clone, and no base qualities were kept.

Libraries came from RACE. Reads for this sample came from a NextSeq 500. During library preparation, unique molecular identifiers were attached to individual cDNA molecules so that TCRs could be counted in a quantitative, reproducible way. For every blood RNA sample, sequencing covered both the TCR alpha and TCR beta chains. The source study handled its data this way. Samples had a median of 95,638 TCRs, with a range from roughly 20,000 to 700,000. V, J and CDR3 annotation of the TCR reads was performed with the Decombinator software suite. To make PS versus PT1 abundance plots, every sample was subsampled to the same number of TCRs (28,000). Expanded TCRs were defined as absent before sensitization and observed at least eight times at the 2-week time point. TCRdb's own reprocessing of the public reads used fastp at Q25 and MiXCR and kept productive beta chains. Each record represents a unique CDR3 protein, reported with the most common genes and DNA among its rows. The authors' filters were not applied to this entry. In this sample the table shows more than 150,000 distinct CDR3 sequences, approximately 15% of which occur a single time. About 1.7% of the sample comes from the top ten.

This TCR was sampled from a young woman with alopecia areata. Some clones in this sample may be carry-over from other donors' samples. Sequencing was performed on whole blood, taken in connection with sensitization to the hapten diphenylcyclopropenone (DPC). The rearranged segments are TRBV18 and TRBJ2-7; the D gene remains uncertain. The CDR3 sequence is CASSPGSSYEQYF. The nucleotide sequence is TGTGCCAGCTCCCCCGGGTCCTCCTACGAGCAGTACTTC.